These 21 T cell receptor beta chains were all obtained from the same sample, sequenced in a study of cytomegalovirus exposure and HLA in healthy donors. The PCR ran on 60 Vbeta and 13 Jbeta primers. Profiled with immunoSEQ multiplex PCR; TCRdb holds only in-frame clones, not every one. The sample holds 150,000 to 180,000 clones, around 80% seen once. Sequenced material: PBMCs. These receptors came from a woman aged 40 to 50 in good health and CMV-seropositive.

This clone was counted a single time. DNA for the CDR3: TGTGCCAGCAGTACCCCCGGGACAGGGGGCCAGACCCAGTACTTC. This sequence encodes CASSTPGTGGQTQYF. The V and J genes are TRBV27 and TRBJ2-5; 12 bases are shared with TRBD1. Trimming took 5 bases from V and 6 from J; bases not matched to a gene: 7. The CDR3 consists of 15 residues. In germline, CDR1 is MNHEY, CDR2 SMNVEV (reference sequence).

V usage is TRBV5-1 and J usage is TRBJ2-7, with 7 positions matching TRBD1. Germline lookup yields CDR1 SGHRS and CDR2 YFSETQ. This CDR3 is 14 amino acids long. V lost 1 base to trimming and J lost 4 bases; unmatched junction nucleotides: 5. The CDR3 here is CASSLTPTGYEQYF. The CDR3 DNA reads as TGCGCCAGCAGCTTGACTCCGACAGGGTACGAGCAGTACTTC.

The V gene is TRBV5-4, the J gene TRBJ2-1; TRBD2 matches at 8 bases. CDR3 length: 15 amino acids. Trimming cost V 1 base and J 8 bases; bases outside gene matches: 8. The germline gives CDR1 SGHNT, CDR2 YYREEE (reference sequence). CDR3 loop: CASSLSGGPAHEQFF. CDR3 bases: TGTGCCAGCAGCTTGTCGGGAGGGCCTGCGCATGAGCAGTTCTTC.

The CDR3 nucleotides are TGTGCCAGCAGCTTAGACGGCTTAGCGGGGGAAAACTACAATGAGCAGTTCTTC. Translated, it gives CASSLDGLAGENYNEQFF. V and J are TRBV11-2 and TRBJ2-1; the match to TRBD2 covers 9 bases. From germline, CDR1 is SGHAT and CDR2 FQNNGV. The CDR3 totals 18 residues. V was clipped by 0 bases and J by 3 bases; unmatched bases: 9.

This CDR3 reads CASSLTGTASTDTQYF. DNA of the CDR3: TGTGCCAGCAGCTTAACCGGGACAGCGAGCACAGATACGCAGTATTTT. V and J are TRBV9 and TRBJ2-3; 7 nucleotides agree with TRBD1. Germline V lookup: CDR1 SGDLS, CDR2 YYNGEE. The CDR3 is made up of 16 amino acids. V gave up 4 bases and J gave up 0 bases; unmatched junction bases: 8.

The chain links TRBV5-1 to TRBJ2-3; D possibly corresponds to TRBD2 (5 bases). CDR1 is SGHRS, CDR2 YFSETQ, per germline. Trimming shortened V by 6 bases and J by 1 base, and 12 bases separated the two germline ends. The CDR3 is 14 amino acids. The CDR3 DNA is TGCGCCAGCACCCCGGACTCCGGCACAGATACGCAGTATTTT. Its protein is CASTPDSGTDTQYF.

The chain combines TRBV2 with TRBJ2-1, with 8 bases that match TRBD2. V lost 6 bases to trimming and J lost 9 bases; unmatched junction nucleotides: 13. The germline CDR1 and CDR2 sequences are SNHLY and FYNNEI. The CDR3 runs 15 residues. In DNA form, the CDR3 reads TGTGCCAGCAGGCGCGCTAGCGGGCTCGCGGGTGAGCAGTTCTTC. Its protein is CASRRASGLAGEQFF.

This clone appeared once. The V and J genes are TRBV15 and TRBJ1-5, with 7 bases lining up with TRBD1. The CDR3 loop spans 18 amino acids. With V trimmed by 3 bases and J by 2 bases, 13 bases remained unmatched. CDR1 LNHNV and CDR2 YYDKDF come from the germline V gene (reference sequence). DNA for the CDR3: TGTGCCACCAGCAGGGGGAGCAACACAGGGGTGGGCAATCAGCCCCAGCATTTT. The encoded protein is CATSRGSNTGVGNQPQHF.

The chain joins TRBV19 to TRBJ2-3; 12 positions match TRBD2. CDR1 is LNHDA and CDR2 is SQIVND in the germline V gene (reference sequence). J lost 5 bases, V lost 5 bases, and 11 bases had no gene match. The CDR3 has 17 residues. DNA for the CDR3: TGTGCCAGTAGTGGGGGGCGACTAGCGGGAGTTGGAGATACGCAGTATTTT. This gives the protein CASSGGRLAGVGDTQYF. Variable domain in full (rest from reference TRBV19 and TRBJ2-3): DGGITQSPKYLFRKEGQNVTLSCEQNLNHDAMYWYRQDPGQGLRLIYYSQIVNDFQKGDIAEGYSVSREKKESFPLTVTSAQKNPTAFYLCASSGGRLAGVGDTQYFGPGTRLTVL.

The chain employs TRBV18 and TRBJ1-3; the D gene is possibly TRBD1 (5 bases). The CDR3 has 13 amino acids. CDR1 and CDR2 from the germline V gene are KGHSH and LQKENI. The V end lost 2 bases, the J end lost 4 bases, and 6 bases lay between the germline ends. CDR3 DNA: TGTGCCAGCTCACCAGGGGCCGGAAACACCATATATTTT. Translating gives CASSPGAGNTIYF.

The V gene is TRBV28, the J gene TRBJ1-5, with 8 nucleotides matching TRBD1. After removal of 5 bases from V and 2 bases from J, the junction contained 5 bases not matched to a gene. Germline-derived CDR1 and CDR2 are MDHEN and SYDVKM. This CDR3 has 15 amino acids. CDR3 sequence: CASSIQGGGNQPQHF. DNA of the CDR3: TGTGCCAGCAGTATACAGGGGGGAGGCAATCAGCCCCAGCATTTT. The full variable domain, its missing parts supplied by reference TRBV28 and TRBJ1-5, is DVKVTQSSRYLVKRTGEKVFLECVQDMDHENMFWYRQDPGLGLRLIYFSYDVKMKEKGDIPEGYSVSREKKERFSLILESASTNQTSMYLCASSIQGGGNQPQHFGDGTRLSIL.

V is TRBV27 and J is TRBJ2-7; D unresolved. CDR1 is MNHEY and CDR2 is SMNVEV in the germline V gene (reference sequence). V lost 4 bases, J lost 6 bases, and 10 bases lay in between. The CDR3 consists of 12 residues. CDR3 DNA: TGTGCCAGCAGTTACCTCCGAGGCGAGCAGTACTTC. Protein sequence: CASSYLRGEQYF.

The chain links TRBV9 to TRBJ2-3; TRBD1 agrees at 10 bases. Trimming took 3 bases from V and 3 from J; bases not matched to a gene: 7. The CDR3 spans 16 residues. Germline V gene lookup returns CDR1 SGDLS and CDR2 YYNGEE. The CDR3 loop is CASSANRDRGTDTQYF. In DNA form, the CDR3 reads TGTGCCAGCAGCGCCAACCGGGACAGGGGAACAGATACGCAGTATTTT.

This clone was observed a single time. The V gene is TRBV7-2, the J gene TRBJ2-1; 9 nucleotides line up with TRBD2. The CDR3 has 16 residues. Trimming took 5 bases from V and 10 from J; bases not matched to a gene: 15. Per the germline V gene, CDR1 is SGHTA and CDR2 is FQGNSA. This chain's CDR3 is CASSVPTSGSAGEQFF. The CDR3 DNA reads TGTGCCAGCAGCGTACCGACTAGCGGTAGCGCGGGGGAGCAGTTCTTC.

The V gene is TRBV28, the J gene TRBJ1-5, with 8 bases fitting TRBD1. The trim removed 4 bases at V and 0 bases at J, leaving 8 bases unmatched. CDR1 and CDR2 (germline): MDHEN, SYDVKM. CDR3 length equals 17 residues. The CDR3 sequence: CASSSPQGDYSNQPQHF. DNA of the CDR3: TGTGCCAGCAGTTCACCACAGGGGGACTATAGCAATCAGCCCCAGCATTTT.

This chain joins TRBV15 and TRBJ2-3; tentatively, D is TRBD2 (5 bases). The germline V gene has CDR1 LNHNV and CDR2 YYDKDF (reference sequence). The CDR3 extends over 12 amino acids. Trimming removed 8 bases at V and 5 bases at J, with 11 bases between. CDR3 DNA: TGTGCCACCTCCTTTGCGGGAGATACGCAGTATTTT. It codes for CATSFAGDTQYF.

The gene calls are TRBV5-1 and TRBJ2-1; tentatively, D is TRBD2 (6 bases). Germline-derived CDR1 and CDR2 are SGHRS and YFSETQ. The V end lost 3 bases, the J end lost 5 bases, and 15 bases lay between the germline ends. CDR3 size: 15 residues. The CDR3: CASSWWGERDNEQFF. The DNA for the CDR3 is TGCGCCAGCAGCTGGTGGGGGGAGCGGGACAATGAGCAGTTCTTC.

This chain uses TRBV18 with TRBJ2-5; 11 nucleotides align to TRBD2. The germline CDR1 and CDR2 sequences are KGHSH and LQKENI. After removal of 3 bases from V and 1 base from J, the junction contained 4 bases not matched to a gene. The CDR3 consists of 16 residues. The CDR3 spells CASSPTLAGVQETQYF. The CDR3 DNA reads as TGTGCCAGCTCACCTACACTAGCGGGAGTCCAAGAGACCCAGTACTTC.

The V call is TRBV19, the J call TRBJ2-7; D possibly corresponds to TRBD1 (6 bases). The CDR3 is 14 amino acids. Trimming took 4 bases from V and 2 from J, leaving 12 bases between them. Germline loops: CDR1 LNHDA, CDR2 SQIVND (reference sequence). This CDR3 is CASSTSTGPYEQYF. CDR3 in DNA: TGTGCCAGTAGTACCTCGACAGGACCCTACGAGCAGTACTTC.

This chain joins TRBV7-9 and TRBJ2-1; 9 bases agree with TRBD1. This CDR3 has 17 residues. The germline V gene encodes CDR1 SEHNR and CDR2 FQNEAQ (reference sequence). Trimming removed 1 base from V and 3 bases from J; junction bases left unmatched: 7. In DNA, the CDR3 is TGTGCCAGCAGCTTAGAGGACGGGACAGGGAACTACAATGAGCAGTTCTTC. Amino acid sequence: CASSLEDGTGNYNEQFF.

The V and J genes are TRBV27 and TRBJ1-2, with 8 bases lining up with TRBD1. CDR3 size: 16 residues. The V gene end was trimmed by 2 bases and the J gene end by 7 bases; junction bases not matched to a gene: 12. Germline CDR1 MNHEY, CDR2 SMNVEV (reference sequence). CDR3 sequence (DNA): TGTGCCAGCAGTTTAATTTTTGGACAGGGTGGTGGTGGCTACACCTTC. It is translated as CASSLIFGQGGGGYTF.